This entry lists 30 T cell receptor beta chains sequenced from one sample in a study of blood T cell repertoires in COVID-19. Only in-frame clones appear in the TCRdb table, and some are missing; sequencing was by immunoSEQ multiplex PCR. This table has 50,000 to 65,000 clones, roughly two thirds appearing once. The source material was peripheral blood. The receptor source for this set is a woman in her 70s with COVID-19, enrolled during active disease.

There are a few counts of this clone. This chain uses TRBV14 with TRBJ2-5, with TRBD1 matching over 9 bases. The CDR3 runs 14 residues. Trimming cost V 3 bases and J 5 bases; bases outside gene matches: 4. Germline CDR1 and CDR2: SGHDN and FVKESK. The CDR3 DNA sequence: TGTGCCAGCAGCCAGGGGACAGGGAGGGAGACCCAGTACTTC. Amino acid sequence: CASSQGTGRETQYF.

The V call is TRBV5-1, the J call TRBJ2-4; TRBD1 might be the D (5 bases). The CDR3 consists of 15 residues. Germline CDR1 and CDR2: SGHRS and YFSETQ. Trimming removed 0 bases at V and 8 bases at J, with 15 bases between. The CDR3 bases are TGCGCCAGCAGCTTGGAGGGTAGGGGTAATGACATTCAGTACTTC. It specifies CASSLEGRGNDIQYF.

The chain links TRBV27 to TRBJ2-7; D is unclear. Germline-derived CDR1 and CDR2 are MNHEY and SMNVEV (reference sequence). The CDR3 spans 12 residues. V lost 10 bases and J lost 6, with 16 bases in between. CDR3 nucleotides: TGTGCCACCACTGACTCTGTGGGCGAGCAGTACGTC. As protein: CATTDSVGEQYV.

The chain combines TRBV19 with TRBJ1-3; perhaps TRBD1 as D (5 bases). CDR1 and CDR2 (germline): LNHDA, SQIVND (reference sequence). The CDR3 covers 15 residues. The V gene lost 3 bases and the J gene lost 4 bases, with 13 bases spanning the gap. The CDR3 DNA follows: TGTGCCAGTAGTATCCAGGGTGTAGGAGGAAACACCATATATTTT. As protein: CASSIQGVGGNTIYF.

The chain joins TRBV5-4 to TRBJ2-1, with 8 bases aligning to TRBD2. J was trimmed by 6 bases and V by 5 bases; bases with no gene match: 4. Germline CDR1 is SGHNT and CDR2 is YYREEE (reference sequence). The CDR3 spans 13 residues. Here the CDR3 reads CASRGGGINEQFF. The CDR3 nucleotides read TGTGCCAGCAGGGGCGGGGGGATCAATGAGCAGTTCTTC.

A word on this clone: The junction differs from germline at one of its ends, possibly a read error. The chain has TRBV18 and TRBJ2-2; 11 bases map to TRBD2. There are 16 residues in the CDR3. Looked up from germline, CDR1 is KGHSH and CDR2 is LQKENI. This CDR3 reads CASSPLAGANTGELFF. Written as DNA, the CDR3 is TGTGCCAGCTCCCCACTAGCGGGGGCGAACACCGGGGAGCTGTTTTTT.

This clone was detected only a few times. The CDR3 protein is CASRATGSSYNEQFF. As DNA, the CDR3 is TGTGCCAGCAGGGCGACAGGGAGCTCCTACAATGAGCAGTTCTTC. The J gene is TRBJ2-1, the V gene TRBV6-5, with 7 bases fitting TRBD1. Germline V gene lookup returns CDR1 MNHEY and CDR2 SVGAGI. V was pared by 6 bases and J by 0 bases, with 5 bases of the junction left unmatched. The CDR3 length is 15 residues.

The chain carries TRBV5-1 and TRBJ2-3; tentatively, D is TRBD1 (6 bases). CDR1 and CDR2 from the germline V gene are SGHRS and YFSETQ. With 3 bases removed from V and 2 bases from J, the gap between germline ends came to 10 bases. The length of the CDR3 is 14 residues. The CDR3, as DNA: TGCGCCAGCAGCTATGGACAGAACACAGATACGCAGTATTTT. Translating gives CASSYGQNTDTQYF. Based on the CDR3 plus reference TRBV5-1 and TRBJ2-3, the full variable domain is KAGVTQTPRYLIKTRGQQVTLSCSPISGHRSVSWYQQTPGQGLQFLFEYFSETQRNKGNFPGRFSGRQFSNSRSEMNVSTLELGDSALYLCASSYGQNTDTQYFGPGTRLTVL.

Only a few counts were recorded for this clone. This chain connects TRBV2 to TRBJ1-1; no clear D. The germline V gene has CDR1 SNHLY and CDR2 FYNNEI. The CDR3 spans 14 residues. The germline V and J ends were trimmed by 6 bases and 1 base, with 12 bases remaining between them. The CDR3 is CASRDGGRNTEAFF. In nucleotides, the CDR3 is TGTGCCAGCAGGGACGGAGGACGGAACACTGAAGCTTTCTTT. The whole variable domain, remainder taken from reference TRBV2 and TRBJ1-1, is EPEVTQTPSHQVTQMGQEVILRCVPISNHLYFYWYRQILGQKVEFLVSFYNNEISEKSEIFDDQFSVERPDGSNFTLKIRSTKLEDSAMYFCASRDGGRNTEAFFGQGTRLTVV.

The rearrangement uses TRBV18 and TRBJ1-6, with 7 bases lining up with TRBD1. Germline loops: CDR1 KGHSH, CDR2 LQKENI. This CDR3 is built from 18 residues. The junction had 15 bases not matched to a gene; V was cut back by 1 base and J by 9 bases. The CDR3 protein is CASSPRGTVGRGGSPLHF. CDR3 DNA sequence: TGTGCCAGCTCACCACGAGGGACAGTGGGTCGAGGGGGTTCACCCCTCCACTTT.

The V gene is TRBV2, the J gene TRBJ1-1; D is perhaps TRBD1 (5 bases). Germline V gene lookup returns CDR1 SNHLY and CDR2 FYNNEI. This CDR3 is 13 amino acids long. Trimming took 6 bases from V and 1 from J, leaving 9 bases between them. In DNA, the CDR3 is TGTGCCAGCAGAACCACAGGGAACACTGAAGCTTTCTTT. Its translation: CASRTTGNTEAFF. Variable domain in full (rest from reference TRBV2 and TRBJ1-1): EPEVTQTPSHQVTQMGQEVILRCVPISNHLYFYWYRQILGQKVEFLVSFYNNEISEKSEIFDDQFSVERPDGSNFTLKIRSTKLEDSAMYFCASRTTGNTEAFFGQGTRLTVV.

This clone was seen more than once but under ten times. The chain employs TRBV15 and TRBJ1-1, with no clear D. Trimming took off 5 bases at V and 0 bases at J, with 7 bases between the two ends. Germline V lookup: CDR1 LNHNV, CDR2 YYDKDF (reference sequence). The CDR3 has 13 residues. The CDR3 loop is CATSGRLNTEAFF. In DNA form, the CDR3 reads TGTGCCACCAGCGGGAGGCTGAACACTGAAGCTTTCTTT.

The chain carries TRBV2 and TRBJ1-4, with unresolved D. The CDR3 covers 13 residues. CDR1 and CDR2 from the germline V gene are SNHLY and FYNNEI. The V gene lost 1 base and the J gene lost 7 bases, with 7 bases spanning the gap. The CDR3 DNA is TGTGCCAGCAGTGAAGGGAGGGTTGAAAAACTGTTTTTT. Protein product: CASSEGRVEKLFF.

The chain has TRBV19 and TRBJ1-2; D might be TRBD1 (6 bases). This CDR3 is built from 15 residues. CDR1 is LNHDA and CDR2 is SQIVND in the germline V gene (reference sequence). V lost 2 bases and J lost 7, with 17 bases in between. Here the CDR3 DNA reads TGTGCCAGTAGTATATTAGGGACACCCCCGAGTGGCTACACCTTC. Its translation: CASSILGTPPSGYTF.

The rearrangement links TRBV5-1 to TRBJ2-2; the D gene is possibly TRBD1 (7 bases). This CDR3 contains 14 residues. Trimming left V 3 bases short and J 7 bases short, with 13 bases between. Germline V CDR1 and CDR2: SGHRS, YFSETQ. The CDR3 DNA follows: TGCGCCAGCAGCTATCGCAGGGGGGACGGGGAGCTGTTTTTT. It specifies CASSYRRGDGELFF. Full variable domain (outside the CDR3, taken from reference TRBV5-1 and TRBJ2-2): KAGVTQTPRYLIKTRGQQVTLSCSPISGHRSVSWYQQTPGQGLQFLFEYFSETQRNKGNFPGRFSGRQFSNSRSEMNVSTLELGDSALYLCASSYRRGDGELFFGEGSRLTVL.

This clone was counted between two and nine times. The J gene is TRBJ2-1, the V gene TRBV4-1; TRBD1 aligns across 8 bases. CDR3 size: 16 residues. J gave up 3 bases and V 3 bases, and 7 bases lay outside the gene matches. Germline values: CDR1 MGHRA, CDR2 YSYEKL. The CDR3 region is CASSQPTGAHYNEQFF. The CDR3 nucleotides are TGCGCCAGCAGCCAGCCGACAGGGGCCCACTACAATGAGCAGTTCTTC.

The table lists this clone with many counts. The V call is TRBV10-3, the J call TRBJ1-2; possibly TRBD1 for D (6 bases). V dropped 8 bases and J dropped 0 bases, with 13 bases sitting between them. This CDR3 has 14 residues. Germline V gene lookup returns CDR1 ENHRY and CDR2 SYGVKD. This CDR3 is CAIGRDTTNYGYTF. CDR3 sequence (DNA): TGTGCCATCGGCCGGGACACCACTAACTATGGCTACACCTTC.

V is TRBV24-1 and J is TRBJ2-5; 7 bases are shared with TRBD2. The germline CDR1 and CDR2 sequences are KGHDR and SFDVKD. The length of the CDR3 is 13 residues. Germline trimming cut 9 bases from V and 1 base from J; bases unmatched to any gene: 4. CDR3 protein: CATRAGAQETQYF. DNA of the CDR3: TGTGCCACCCGGGCGGGAGCCCAAGAGACCCAGTACTTC.

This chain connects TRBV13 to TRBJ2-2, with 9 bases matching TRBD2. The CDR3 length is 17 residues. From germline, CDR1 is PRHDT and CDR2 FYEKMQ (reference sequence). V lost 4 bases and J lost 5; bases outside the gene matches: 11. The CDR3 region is CASSSDRGAGGTGELFF. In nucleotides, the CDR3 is TGTGCCAGCAGCTCAGATCGAGGAGCGGGAGGTACCGGGGAGCTGTTTTTT.

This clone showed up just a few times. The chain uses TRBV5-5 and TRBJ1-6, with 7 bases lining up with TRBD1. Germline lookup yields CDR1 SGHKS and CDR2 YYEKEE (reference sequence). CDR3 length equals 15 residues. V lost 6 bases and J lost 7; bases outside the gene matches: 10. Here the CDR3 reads CASMTTGNGNSPLHF. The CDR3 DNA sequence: TGTGCCAGCATGACGACAGGGAATGGGAATTCACCCCTCCACTTT.

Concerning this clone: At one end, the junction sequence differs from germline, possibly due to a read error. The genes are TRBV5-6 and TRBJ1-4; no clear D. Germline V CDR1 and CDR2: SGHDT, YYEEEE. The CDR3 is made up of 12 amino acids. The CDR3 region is CASSLLRSPGIF. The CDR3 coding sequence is TGTGCCAGCAGCTTGTTAAGGTCGCCCGGGATTTTT.

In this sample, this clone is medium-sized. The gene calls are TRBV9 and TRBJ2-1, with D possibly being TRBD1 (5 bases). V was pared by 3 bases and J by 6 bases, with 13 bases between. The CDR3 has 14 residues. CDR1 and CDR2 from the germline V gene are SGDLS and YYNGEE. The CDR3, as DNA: TGTGCCAGCAGCGAGACAGAGACCCGCAATGAGCAGTTCTTC. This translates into CASSETETRNEQFF.

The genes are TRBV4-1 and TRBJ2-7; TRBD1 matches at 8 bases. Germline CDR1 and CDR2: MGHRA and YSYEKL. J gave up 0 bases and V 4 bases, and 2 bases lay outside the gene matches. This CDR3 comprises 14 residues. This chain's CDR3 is CASSPGTGSYEQYV. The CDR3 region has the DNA TGCGCCAGCAGCCCCGGGACAGGCTCCTACGAGCAGTACGTC.

CDR3 protein: CASSKTGNYGYTF. The CDR3 DNA reads TGTGCCAGCAGTAAGACAGGGAACTATGGCTACACCTTC. The genes are TRBV6-2 or TRBV6-3 and TRBJ1-2, with 7 bases fitting TRBD1. The junction had 2 bases not matched to a gene; V was cut back by 5 bases and J by 2 bases. CDR3 length equals 13 residues. Germline V gives CDR1 MNHEY, CDR2 SVGEGT.

CDR3 nucleotide sequence: TGCGCCAGCAGCCATAGCGGTGGTTCCTACAATGAGCAGTTCTTC. This sequence encodes CASSHSGGSYNEQFF. V gene TRBV4-3 combines with J gene TRBJ2-1; a weak D match, TRBD2 (6 bases). The CDR3 extends over 15 amino acids. Germline V CDR1 and CDR2: LGHNA, YSLEER. V was pared by 3 bases and J by 1 base, with 10 bases between.

The CDR3 sequence is CATSRSGLVTGELFF. Here the CDR3 DNA reads TGTGCCACCAGCAGATCGGGTCTGGTCACCGGGGAGCTGTTTTTT. The chain has TRBV15 and TRBJ2-2; no clear D gene. Germline V gene data show CDR1 as LNHNV and CDR2 as YYDKDF (reference sequence). The CDR3 runs 15 residues. Trimming shortened V by 2 bases and J by 4 bases, and 11 bases separated the two germline ends.

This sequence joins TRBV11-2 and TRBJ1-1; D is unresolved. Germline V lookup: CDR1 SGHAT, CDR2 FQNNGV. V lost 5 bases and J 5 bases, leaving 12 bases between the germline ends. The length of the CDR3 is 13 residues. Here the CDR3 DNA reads TGTGCCAGCAGCCCCCCCCAACTGACTGAAGCTTTCTTT. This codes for CASSPPQLTEAFF.

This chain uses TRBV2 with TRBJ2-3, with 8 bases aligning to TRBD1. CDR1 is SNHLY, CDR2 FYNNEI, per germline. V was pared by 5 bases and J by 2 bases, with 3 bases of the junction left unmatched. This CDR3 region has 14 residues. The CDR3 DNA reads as TGTGCCAGCAGTCGGACAGGGCTCACAGATACGCAGTATTTT. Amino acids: CASSRTGLTDTQYF.

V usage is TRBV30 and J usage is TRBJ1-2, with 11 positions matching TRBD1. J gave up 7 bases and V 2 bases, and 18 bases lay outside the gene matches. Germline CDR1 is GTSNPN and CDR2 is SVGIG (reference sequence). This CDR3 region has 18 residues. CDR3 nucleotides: TGTGCCTGGAGTCCCCCCGATCCGGGACAGGGGGAAATGGGTGGCTACACCTTC. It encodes CAWSPPDPGQGEMGGYTF.

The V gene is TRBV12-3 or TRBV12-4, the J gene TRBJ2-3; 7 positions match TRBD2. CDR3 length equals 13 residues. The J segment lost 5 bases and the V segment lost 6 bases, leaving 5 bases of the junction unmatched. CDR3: CASSFAGVDTQYF. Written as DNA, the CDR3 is TGTGCCAGCAGCTTCGCGGGGGTAGATACGCAGTATTTT.